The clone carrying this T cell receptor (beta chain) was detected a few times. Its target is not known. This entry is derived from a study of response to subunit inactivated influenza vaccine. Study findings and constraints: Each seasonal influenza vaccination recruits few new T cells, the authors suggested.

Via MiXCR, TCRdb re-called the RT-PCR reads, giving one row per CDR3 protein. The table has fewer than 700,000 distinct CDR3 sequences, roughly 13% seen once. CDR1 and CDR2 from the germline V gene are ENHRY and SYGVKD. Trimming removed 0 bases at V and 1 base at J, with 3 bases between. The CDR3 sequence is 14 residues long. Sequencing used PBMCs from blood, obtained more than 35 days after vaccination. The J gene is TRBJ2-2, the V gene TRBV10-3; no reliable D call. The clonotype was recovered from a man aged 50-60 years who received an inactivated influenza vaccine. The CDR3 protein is CAISESGNTGELFF. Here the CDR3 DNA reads TGTGCCATCAGTGAGTCGGGGAACACCGGGGAGCTGTTTTTT.